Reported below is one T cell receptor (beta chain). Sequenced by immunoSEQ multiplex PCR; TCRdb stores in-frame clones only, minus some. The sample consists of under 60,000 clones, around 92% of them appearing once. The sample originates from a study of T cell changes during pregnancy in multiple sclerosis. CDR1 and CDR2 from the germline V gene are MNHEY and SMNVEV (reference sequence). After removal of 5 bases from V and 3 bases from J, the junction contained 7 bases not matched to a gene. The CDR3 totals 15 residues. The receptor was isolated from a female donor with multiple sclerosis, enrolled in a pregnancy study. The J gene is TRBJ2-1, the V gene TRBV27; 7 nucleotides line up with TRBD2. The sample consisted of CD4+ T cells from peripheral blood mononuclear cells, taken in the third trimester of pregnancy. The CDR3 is CASSALAVYYNEQFF. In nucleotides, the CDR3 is TGTGCCAGCAGTGCCCTAGCGGTATACTACAATGAGCAGTTCTTC.